These T cell receptor beta chains were read from a single sample in a study of T cell responses to AZD1222 COVID-19 vaccine. Assay used: immunoSEQ multiplex PCR; TCRdb lists only in-frame clones, some missing. The sample has 130,000 to 150,000 clones; about 92% are singletons. This material consisted of peripheral blood, taken on day 0 of AZD1222 vaccination. The receptors derive from an adult in good health. The CDR3 runs from the conserved cysteine through the conserved F or W. A D gene is named only where the DNA matches it firmly. Rows may omit the clone size; those that give it use once, few, many or a size class.

v_call	d_call	clone_size	j_call	cdr3_nt	cdr3_aa
TRBV10-1	NA	NA	TRBJ1-6	TGCGCCAGCAGTGGCCCCGAGACTAATTCACCCCTCCACTTT	CASSGPETNSPLHF
TRBV11-2	TRBD2	once	TRBJ2-4	TGTGCCAGCAGCTTAGAAGGGTATACTAGCGGGGGAGGCAAAAACATTCAGTACTTC	CASSLEGYTSGGGKNIQYF
TRBV5-6	TRBD1	NA	TRBJ1-1	TGTGCCAGCAGCTTCGACGGGACAGCGGCTCGGCAAGCTTTCTTT	CASSFDGTAARQAFF
TRBV5-1	TRBD2	NA	TRBJ2-5	TGCGCCAGCAGCTTGGGGGGACTAGCGGGGGCCCTCCAAGAGACCCAGTACTTC	CASSLGGLAGALQETQYF
TRBV19	TRBD1	NA	TRBJ1-5	TGTGCCAGTCGGGACAGGGAGAGGAATCAGCCCCAGCATTTT	CASRDRERNQPQHF
TRBV19	NA	NA	TRBJ2-5	TGTGCCAGTAGTACTATGAGGAGACAAGAGACCCAGTACTTC	CASSTMRRQETQYF
TRBV10-3	NA	NA	TRBJ2-1	TGTGCCATCAGTGACAGGGGCGGGAGCTACAATGAGCAGTTCTTC	CAISDRGGSYNEQFF
TRBV4-1	TRBD1	NA	TRBJ1-2	TGCGCCAGCAGCCAAGATGCGCAGGGGGTTGGGGGCTACACCTTC	CASSQDAQGVGGYTF
TRBV7-6	NA	NA	TRBJ2-2	TGTGCCAGCAGCGAAGAGGCATTTGGCGGGGAGCTGTTTTTT	CASSEEAFGGELFF
TRBV3-1/TRBV3-2	TRBD1	NA	TRBJ2-7	TGTGCCAGCAGCCCCTGGACAGGTGAGAACGAGCAGTACTTC	CASSPWTGENEQYF
TRBV12-3/TRBV12-4	NA	NA	TRBJ1-2	TGTGCCAGCAGTTTACAGGGGTATGGCTACACCTTC	CASSLQGYGYTF